Listed below are T cell receptor beta chains from one sample, sequenced in a study of cytomegalovirus exposure and HLA in healthy donors. TCRdb keeps only in-frame clones here, not all; method: immunoSEQ multiplex PCR. The sample consists of 150,000 or so clones, about 80% of them appearing once. The sequencing sample was made of PBMCs. The receptors derive from a woman aged 45-60 years in good health and CMV-seropositive. The CDR3 runs from the conserved cysteine through the conserved F or W. The order of the fields is CDR3 protein, CDR3 DNA, J gene, D gene, V gene, clone size. The D gene is left open where the match is weak. Only some rows state a clone size, as once, few, many or a class for expanded clones.

CDR3: CASSRDRFNQPQHF
DNA: TGTGCCAGTAGTAGGGACAGGTTTAATCAGCCCCAGCATTTT
J: TRBJ1-5
D: TRBD1
V: TRBV19
size: NA

CDR3: CASTTYSALGGQPQHF
DNA: TGTGCCAGTACCACATATAGCGCCCTAGGGGGTCAGCCCCAGCATTTT
J: TRBJ1-5
D: NA
V: TRBV19
size: once

CDR3: CASSAGQPSSYNSPLHF
DNA: TGTGCCAGCAGCGCCGGACAGCCGAGCTCCTATAATTCACCCCTCCACTTT
J: TRBJ1-6
D: NA
V: TRBV5-6
size: NA

CDR3: CASSIFRGEQFF
DNA: TGTGCCAGTAGTATATTCCGCGGGGAGCAGTTCTTC
J: TRBJ2-1
D: NA
V: TRBV19
size: NA

CDR3: CASSSPGGAGRNIQYF
DNA: TGTGCCAGCAGCTCACCAGGGGGCGCAGGTAGAAACATTCAGTACTTC
J: TRBJ2-4
D: TRBD1
V: TRBV5-4
size: NA

CDR3: CASSENRGLMNTEAFF
DNA: TGTGCCAGCAGTGAAAACAGGGGGCTAATGAACACTGAAGCTTTCTTT
J: TRBJ1-1
D: TRBD1
V: TRBV6-1
size: NA

CDR3: CASRDGQGRGTQYF
DNA: TGTGCCAGCCGGGACGGACAGGGAAGGGGTACGCAGTATTTT
J: TRBJ2-3
D: TRBD1
V: TRBV6-6
size: NA

CDR3: CASKGLAGDNEQFF
DNA: TGCGCCAGCAAGGGACTAGCGGGGGACAATGAGCAGTTCTTC
J: TRBJ2-1
D: TRBD2
V: TRBV5-1
size: NA

CDR3: CASSSTGGRDSEAFF
DNA: TGTGCCAGCAGTTCGACAGGGGGGAGGGACTCTGAAGCTTTCTTT
J: TRBJ1-1
D: TRBD1
V: TRBV28
size: NA

CDR3: CASSYRDTIYF
DNA: TGTGCCAGCAGTTATCGTGACACCATATATTTT
J: TRBJ1-3
D: NA
V: TRBV6-5
size: NA

CDR3: CASSPWGGAAGNTIYF
DNA: TGTGCCAGCAGTCCCTGGGGCGGGGCCGCTGGAAACACCATATATTTT
J: TRBJ1-3
D: NA
V: TRBV27
size: NA

CDR3: CASSWTGEGDTQYF
DNA: TGCGCCAGCAGCTGGACGGGAGAGGGGGATACGCAGTATTTT
J: TRBJ2-3
D: NA
V: TRBV5-1
size: NA

CDR3: CASSTGTDYNSPLHF
DNA: TGTGCCAGCAGCACAGGGACAGATTATAATTCACCCCTCCACTTT
J: TRBJ1-6
D: TRBD1
V: TRBV28
size: NA

CDR3: CASSPLVGQGNNEQFF
DNA: TGCGCCAGCAGCCCTCTAGTGGGACAGGGGAACAATGAGCAGTTCTTC
J: TRBJ2-1
D: TRBD1
V: TRBV5-1
size: NA

CDR3: CASSETLAGGETQYF
DNA: TGCGCCAGCAGTGAGACTTTAGCGGGGGGAGAGACCCAGTACTTC
J: TRBJ2-5
D: TRBD2
V: TRBV10-1
size: NA

CDR3: CASSPGTEAFF
DNA: TGTGCCAGCAGTCCGGGGACTGAAGCTTTCTTT
J: TRBJ1-1
D: NA
V: TRBV28
size: NA

CDR3: CASSSPGVTGQYF
DNA: TGTGCCAGCAGTTCCCCCGGGGTTACAGGGCAGTACTTC
J: TRBJ2-5
D: NA
V: TRBV6-5
size: NA

CDR3: CSASQNEKLFF
DNA: TGCAGTGCTAGTCAGAATGAAAAACTGTTTTTT
J: TRBJ1-4
D: NA
V: TRBV20-1
size: NA

CDR3: CASSFEWYKDRVFYGYTF
DNA: TGTGCCAGCAGCTTTGAGTGGTACAAGGACAGGGTGTTCTATGGCTACACCTTC
J: TRBJ1-2
D: TRBD1
V: TRBV7-8
size: NA

CDR3: CASSEPLSGDEEAFF
DNA: TGTGCCAGCAGTGAACCTCTGTCAGGGGACGAGGAAGCTTTCTTT
J: TRBJ1-1
D: NA
V: TRBV6-1
size: NA

CDR3: CAWTSGGSLTEAFF
DNA: TGTGCCTGGACATCCGGGGGTTCCCTAACTGAAGCTTTCTTT
J: TRBJ1-1
D: NA
V: TRBV30
size: few

CDR3: CASSFRGQHYEQYF
DNA: TGTGCCAGCAGCTTCCGGGGACAGCACTACGAGCAGTACTTC
J: TRBJ2-7
D: TRBD1
V: TRBV7-2
size: NA

CDR3: CASSFQGGGYTEAFF
DNA: TGCGCCAGCAGCTTCCAAGGGGGAGGGTACACTGAAGCTTTCTTT
J: TRBJ1-1
D: NA
V: TRBV5-1
size: once

CDR3: CTSSQETGETNEKLFF
DNA: TGCACCAGCAGCCAGGAGACAGGGGAAACTAATGAAAAACTGTTTTTT
J: TRBJ1-4
D: NA
V: TRBV1
size: NA

CDR3: CASKVRFSGNTIYF
DNA: TGTGCCAGTAAAGTCAGATTCTCTGGAAACACCATATATTTT
J: TRBJ1-3
D: NA
V: TRBV19
size: NA

CDR3: CASSEGGDTQYF
DNA: TGTGCCAGCAGTGAGGGAGGGGATACGCAGTATTTT
J: TRBJ2-3
D: TRBD2
V: TRBV25-1
size: NA

CDR3: CATRLVAGGYNEQFF
DNA: TGTGCCACCAGGCTTGTAGCGGGGGGCTACAATGAGCAGTTCTTC
J: TRBJ2-1
D: TRBD2
V: TRBV27
size: once

CDR3: CASSFLAGGPGNEQFF
DNA: TGTGCCAGCAGTTTCCTAGCGGGAGGGCCGGGCAATGAGCAGTTCTTC
J: TRBJ2-1
D: TRBD2
V: TRBV28
size: NA

CDR3: CASSKTPGQGTDTQYF
DNA: TGTGCCAGCAGCAAAACCCCGGGACAGGGAACAGATACGCAGTATTTT
J: TRBJ2-3
D: TRBD1
V: TRBV27
size: few

CDR3: CASSFSRGQGMNTEAFF
DNA: TGTGCCAGCAGCTTCTCGCGTGGGCAGGGAATGAACACTGAAGCTTTCTTT
J: TRBJ1-1
D: NA
V: TRBV7-8
size: NA

CDR3: CASSQGEQGRETQYF
DNA: TGTGCCAGCAGCCAAGGGGAACAGGGGAGAGAGACCCAGTACTTC
J: TRBJ2-5
D: TRBD1
V: TRBV28
size: NA

CDR3: CASSQRQQGSNQPQHF
DNA: TGCGCCAGCAGCCAACGTCAACAGGGCTCCAATCAGCCCCAGCATTTT
J: TRBJ1-5
D: NA
V: TRBV4-1
size: NA

CDR3: CASSDLGQGAAFF
DNA: TGTGCCAGCAGTGATCTCGGACAGGGGGCGGCTTTCTTT
J: TRBJ1-1
D: TRBD1
V: TRBV6-5
size: NA

CDR3: CASSFVLAGGYNEQFF
DNA: TGTGCCAGCAGTTTTGTTCTAGCGGGAGGGTACAATGAGCAGTTCTTC
J: TRBJ2-1
D: TRBD2
V: TRBV28
size: NA

CDR3: CASSQPGQPEGQYF
DNA: TGCGCCAGCAGCCAACCTGGACAGCCAGAAGGGCAGTACTTC
J: TRBJ2-7
D: NA
V: TRBV4-1
size: NA

CDR3: CASSSSTGNSNQPQHF
DNA: TGTGCCAGCAGCTCATCCACAGGGAATAGCAATCAGCCCCAGCATTTT
J: TRBJ1-5
D: NA
V: TRBV7-8
size: NA

CDR3: CASSSGAVGTEYF
DNA: TGTGCCAGCAGTTCGGGGGCGGTGGGGACAGAGTACTTC
J: TRBJ2-4
D: NA
V: TRBV2
size: NA

CDR3: CASSLRGSEAFF
DNA: TGTGCCAGCAGCTTACGGGGTTCTGAAGCTTTCTTT
J: TRBJ1-1
D: NA
V: TRBV7-9
size: NA

CDR3: CASSPPSDNEQFF
DNA: TGTGCCAGCTCACCACCTTCCGACAATGAGCAGTTCTTC
J: TRBJ2-1
D: NA
V: TRBV18
size: NA

CDR3: CSVEIGLPLGGYTF
DNA: TGCAGCGTTGAAATAGGACTCCCGCTAGGTGGCTACACCTTC
J: TRBJ1-2
D: NA
V: TRBV29-1
size: NA

CDR3: CASSPWGRDNEQYF
DNA: TGTGCCAGCTCACCCTGGGGGAGGGACAACGAGCAGTACTTC
J: TRBJ2-7
D: NA
V: TRBV18
size: NA